A single sample gave rise to the 13 T cell receptor beta chains below, sequenced in a study of cytomegalovirus exposure and HLA in healthy donors. Some clones are missing from TCRdb's copy, which holds only in-frame ones; the method was immunoSEQ multiplex PCR. The table shows hundreds of thousands of clones, with 75% to 90% occurring only once. Sequencing input: PBMCs. The receptors were gathered from a woman between 18 and 30 years old in good health and CMV-seronegative.

The V and J genes are TRBV5-4 and TRBJ2-7, with a tentative D call TRBD2 (5 bases). V lost 3 bases and J 3 bases, leaving 13 bases between the germline ends. The CDR3 covers 14 residues. CDR1 and CDR2 (germline): SGHNT, YYREEE (reference sequence). This CDR3 is CASSSPLGSYEQYF. Here the CDR3 DNA reads TGTGCCAGCAGCTCCCCCCTTGGGAGCTACGAGCAGTACTTC.

The gene calls are TRBV19 and TRBJ2-7; D is unresolved. This CDR3 has 14 amino acids. The germline V gene has CDR1 LNHDA and CDR2 SQIVND (reference sequence). Trimming pared 5 bases from V and 2 bases from J, leaving 13 bases between. The CDR3 DNA reads TGTGCCAGTAGTCCGGGCCCGAGGCCCTACGAGCAGTACTTC. It codes for CASSPGPRPYEQYF.

The table lists this clone with a count of one. The genes are TRBV5-1 and TRBJ2-1; D perhaps matches TRBD2 (5 bases). This CDR3 spans 12 amino acids. The V gene lost 1 base and the J gene lost 10 bases, with 9 bases spanning the gap. Germline CDR1 SGHRS, CDR2 YFSETQ. The CDR3 region has the DNA TGCGCCAGCAGCTTGTTACTAGGAGAGCAGTTCTTC. Its translation is CASSLLLGEQFF.

V usage is TRBV4-1 and J usage is TRBJ1-4; 8 bases match TRBD1. The CDR3 is 15 residues long. After removal of 1 base from V and 8 bases from J, the junction contained 6 bases not matched to a gene. Germline CDR1 and CDR2: MGHRA and YSYEKL. The CDR3 loop reads CASSQGRTGLEKLFF. The CDR3 DNA sequence: TGCGCCAGCAGCCAAGGGAGGACAGGGTTAGAAAAACTGTTTTTT.

The J gene is TRBJ2-3, the V gene TRBV2; 8 nucleotides match TRBD2. The CDR3 spans 14 residues. CDR1 SNHLY and CDR2 FYNNEI come from the germline V gene. V dropped 3 bases and J dropped 3; count of bases not matched to a gene: 2. The CDR3 DNA reads TGTGCCAGCAGTGAGGCTAGCGGGACAGATACGCAGTATTTT. Its protein is CASSEASGTDTQYF.

The chain uses TRBV2 and TRBJ2-7; D not certain. Trimming took off 5 bases at V and 6 bases at J, with 8 bases between the two ends. Germline lookup yields CDR1 SNHLY and CDR2 FYNNEI. The CDR3 spans 11 residues. CDR3: CASSPWGEQYF. The CDR3, as DNA: TGTGCCAGCAGTCCATGGGGCGAGCAGTACTTC. Filled out from reference TRBV2 and TRBJ2-7, the complete variable domain reads EPEVTQTPSHQVTQMGQEVILRCVPISNHLYFYWYRQILGQKVEFLVSFYNNEISEKSEIFDDQFSVERPDGSNFTLKIRSTKLEDSAMYFCASSPWGEQYFGPGTRLTVT.

The chain couples TRBV2 to TRBJ2-3, with TRBD2 as a possible D gene (6 bases). Trimming stripped 3 bases from V and 8 bases from J, with 15 bases between. The V gene's germline CDR1 is SNHLY and CDR2 FYNNEI. The length of the CDR3 is 14 residues. CDR3 sequence reads: CASSDWLQEGTQYF. In nucleotides, the CDR3 is TGTGCCAGCAGTGATTGGCTGCAGGAGGGTACGCAGTATTTT.

This rearrangement joins TRBV11-2 to TRBJ1-2; 7 positions agree with TRBD1. This CDR3 region has 15 residues. Germline trimming cut 6 bases from V and 3 bases from J; bases unmatched to any gene: 10. The germline V gene encodes CDR1 SGHAT and CDR2 FQNNGV. The CDR3 loop reads CASRPRQGKDYGYTF. CDR3 bases: TGTGCCAGCAGACCGCGACAGGGTAAAGACTATGGCTACACCTTC.

CDR3 nucleotides: TGTGCCAGCAGCTTGCGTGTGGGCAGGGGGCAAACTGAAGCTTTCTTT. Residues: CASSLRVGRGQTEAFF. The V gene is TRBV5-5, the J gene TRBJ1-1; 8 positions agree with TRBD1. This CDR3 has 16 residues. The germline CDR1 and CDR2 sequences are SGHKS and YYEKEE (reference sequence). V lost 1 base, J lost 5 bases, and 10 bases stayed unmatched.

This clone was recorded once. The chain has TRBV27 and TRBJ1-1; 7 nucleotides align to TRBD1. There are 15 residues in the CDR3. The J segment lost 3 bases and the V segment lost 5 bases, leaving 9 bases of the junction unmatched. Germline assignment: CDR1 MNHEY and CDR2 SMNVEV (reference sequence). The CDR3 is CASSPATGWDTEAFF. In DNA form, the CDR3 reads TGTGCCAGCAGTCCTGCGACAGGGTGGGACACTGAAGCTTTCTTT.

This chain joins TRBV6-5 and TRBJ2-5, with D possibly TRBD1 on 6 matching bases. Germline CDR1 reads MNHEY; CDR2 reads SVGAGI. This CDR3 has 13 amino acids. Trimming cost V 6 bases and J 9 bases, with 17 bases left between them. The CDR3 coding sequence is TGTGCCAGCAGGGGGACATTGTTAGGGGCCCAGTACTTC. Its translation is CASRGTLLGAQYF.

The chain has TRBV20-1 and TRBJ1-2, with no clear D. Germline-derived CDR1 and CDR2 are DFQATT and SNEGSKA (reference sequence). Trimming left V 4 bases short and J 4 bases short, with 4 bases between. This CDR3 region has 10 residues. The CDR3 DNA follows: TGCAGTGCTAAGTCCTATGGCTACACCTTC. Amino acid sequence: CSAKSYGYTF.

This clone was detected only once. The chain carries TRBV30 and TRBJ1-2; D gene uncertain. V lost 3 bases, J lost 6 bases, and 14 bases lay in between. The germline V gene has CDR1 GTSNPN and CDR2 SVGIG (reference sequence). The CDR3 runs 13 residues. CDR3 nucleotide sequence: TGTGCCTGGAGCCAAGGGATTCAGAATGGCTACACCTTC. Residues: CAWSQGIQNGYTF. The full variable domain, in which reference TRBV30 and TRBJ1-2 provide the parts outside the CDR3, is SQTIHQWPATLVQPVGSPLSLECTVEGTSNPNLYWYRQAAGRGLQLLFYSVGIGQISSEVPQNLSASRPQDRQFILSSKKLLLSDSGFYLCAWSQGIQNGYTFGSGTRLTVV.